This T cell receptor beta chain is drawn from a study of human T cells and chemical hapten exposure (TCRdb year 2021). A note on the overall study: For sensitization, 2% DPC in acetone was applied to a roughly 2 cm by roughly 2 cm area of upper inner arm skin. Throughout the approximately 24-week study period, patients were also given weekly therapeutic DPC doses on the scalp. Patch testing was performed on the upper back with Finn chambers containing 0.01% DPC, and the patch tests were scored after 6 days according to International Contact Dermatitis Research Group standards. The mostly female patient cohort included alopecia areata with under or over 50% scalp involvement, alopecia totalis and alopecia universalis. The libraries were sequenced as a pool, and the TCR yield per sample differed mostly because of small variations in library volumes within the pool. This study followed changes in the peripheral blood TCR repertoire in vivo during primary and secondary sensitization of alopecia patients to the hapten diphenylcyclopropenone (DPC). Patient blood was sampled pre-sensitization (week 0) and at 2, 6 and about 24 weeks after DPC sensitization. About 28 alopecia patients gave blood for TCR sequencing at one to four time points (pre-sensitization, 2, 6 and 24 weeks). The paper as a whole reports these results and caveats: Alopecia, a presumed autoimmune disease, was present in all patients, so the immune response of the patients might differ from that of healthy individuals. Patch test score was positively correlated with the number of PT1 expanded TCRs, with significance at thresholds 8, 16 and 32 but not at 4. DPC sensitization did not change how many TCRs were above 1 in 1000 frequency, and no evidence was found of alterations in global repertoire structure. Repeated subsampling changed both the strength of the expansion versus patch-test correlation and the threshold at which that correlation became significant. Significantly more large CDR3 similarity clusters were formed by expanded TCRs than by pre-sensitization or healthy control sets, consistent with antigen-driven responses.

As to this clonotype: No cognate antigen has been identified for it. Within one base of it there is no much larger clone, and no base qualities were kept.

The method was RACE. The sequencer was a NextSeq 500. During library preparation, unique molecular identifiers were attached to individual cDNA molecules so that TCRs could be counted quantitatively and reproducibly. For every blood RNA sample, sequencing covered both the TCR alpha and TCR beta chains. Turning to the authors' computational methods: Samples had a median of about 96,000 TCRs, with a range from roughly 23,224 to 750,000. The Decombinator software suite was used to annotate the V, J and CDR3 of the TCR reads. To make PS versus PT1 abundance plots, every sample was subsampled to the same number of TCRs (28,000). Expanded TCRs were defined as absent before sensitization and observed at least eight times at the 2-week time point. The raw public reads went through TCRdb reprocessing: fastp at Q25, MiXCR clone calling, in-frame beta chains kept. Duplicate CDR3 protein sequences are folded into a single record with the most common DNA and genes. The V and J calls reflect TCRdb's pipeline rather than the authors' work. This sample has about 380,000 distinct CDR3 sequences in its table, and 4.8% of those were observed once. Around 2% of the sample lies in the top ten.

This specimen's time point label, per the study, means: patch test 1, 2 weeks after DPC sensitization. Taken with the paper, the label for treatment or condition translates to: therapeutic diphenylcyclopropenone sensitization with weekly scalp DPC. At every patch-test visit, the blood draw took place before the patch test was put on. Patients were considered eligible if aged 18 to 70, diagnosed with alopecia and deemed suitable for DPC therapy, and patients were excluded if pregnant. Unfractionated whole blood was collected in Tempus Blood RNA tubes, and total RNA was extracted from that blood. Sequences were derived from whole blood, sampled in connection with sensitization to the hapten diphenylcyclopropenone (DPC). The TCR sequence derives from a woman aged 45 to 65 with alopecia areata. Some clones in this sample may be carry-over from other donors' samples.

The nucleotide sequence reads TGCAGTGTTAGGAGACGGACAGGGGGCGAGGATACGCAGTATTTT. This is translated as CSVRRRTGGEDTQYF. The V gene is TRBV20-1 and the J gene is TRBJ2-3, with 11 central nucleotides matching TRBD1. In the germline V gene (reference sequence), CDR1 corresponds to DFQATT and CDR2 to SNEGSKA. From the cysteine through the phenylalanine, the CDR3 covers 15 amino acids. The kept DNA is CDR3 alone, 45 bases in frame from the first base. Germline trimming amounts to 7 bases on V and 6 bases on J, with 12 as the count of junction bases outside the gene matches.